The 25 T cell receptor beta chains listed next were all sequenced from one sample in a study of metastatic and nonmetastatic thyroid tumors. Ahead of thyroid surgery, no patient had received treatment of any kind. TCRdb reprocessed the PCR reads via MiXCR. The table includes about 13,000 clones, under 30% detected once. The specimen sequenced was blood. The receptors were gathered from a male donor with papillary thyroid cancer or a benign thyroid nodule (not recorded which). Some clones in this sample may be carry-over from other donors' samples.

This chain links TRBV6-2 or TRBV6-3 with TRBJ1-3; D remains ambiguous. Germline assignment: CDR1 MNHEY and CDR2 SVGEGT. Trimming took 2 bases from V and 0 from J, leaving 5 bases between them. The CDR3 is 14 amino acids. The CDR3 coding sequence is TGTGCCAGCAGTTACCACAGCTCTGGAAACACCATATATTTT. Translation gives CASSYHSSGNTIYF.

In its sample, this clone was seen a few times. The rearrangement joins TRBV6-1 to TRBJ2-7; D remains ambiguous. The CDR3 contains 13 residues. Germline V gene sequence: CDR1 MNHNS, CDR2 SASEGT. Trimming left V 2 bases short and J 3 bases short, with 8 bases between. The CDR3 is CASSERQIYEQYF. CDR3 in DNA: TGTGCCAGCAGTGAAAGACAAATCTACGAGCAGTACTTC.

This clone was counted between two and nine times. The V call is TRBV30, the J call TRBJ1-1, with 9 positions matching TRBD1. The trim removed 3 bases at V and 5 bases at J, leaving 7 bases unmatched. CDR1 is GTSNPN, CDR2 SVGIG, per germline (reference sequence). The length of the CDR3 is 14 residues. The CDR3 coding sequence is TGTGCCTGGAGGGGACAGGGCTTTCGGACTGAAGCTTTCTTT. This translates into CAWRGQGFRTEAFF.

This chain links TRBV6-1 with TRBJ2-7, with a weak D call TRBD1 (5 bases). The CDR3 length is 15 residues. CDR1 MNHNS and CDR2 SASEGT come from the germline V gene. V lost 0 bases to trimming and J lost 2 bases, with 11 bases between them. This chain's CDR3 is CASSEAPGSTYEQYF. The CDR3, as DNA: TGTGCCAGCAGTGAAGCCCCAGGGTCTACCTACGAGCAGTACTTC.

V and J are TRBV11-3 and TRBJ2-7; possible D gene TRBD1, 6 bases. The CDR3 contains 12 residues. Trimming took off 5 bases at V and 7 bases at J, with 12 bases between the two ends. The germline V gene encodes CDR1 SGHNT and CDR2 YENEEA. The CDR3 loop reads CASSAPGEEQYF. CDR3 in DNA: TGTGCCAGCAGCGCCCCAGGGGAAGAGCAGTACTTC.

The table lists this clone with many counts. J is TRBJ1-4 and V is TRBV10-3; D ambiguous. V was shortened by 0 bases and J by 6 bases, with 11 bases between the two germline ends. The CDR3 contains 15 residues. The germline V gene encodes CDR1 ENHRY and CDR2 SYGVKD. CDR3 sequence (DNA): TGTGCCATCAGTGAGTCCGGCGGAGTCGATGAAAAACTGTTTTTT. Amino acid sequence: CAISESGGVDEKLFF.

Worth noting for this clone: At one end, the junction sequence differs from germline, possibly due to a read error. The chain has TRBV27 and TRBJ1-2; no firm D call. Per germline, CDR1 MNHEY and CDR2 SMNVEV (reference sequence). This CDR3 region has 14 residues. CDR3 protein: CASSLSWTLYGYTF. In DNA, the CDR3 is TGTGCCAGCAGTCTATCATGGACTCTCTATGGCTACACCTTC.

This clone was counted at least ten times. This rearrangement joins TRBV18 to TRBJ2-3; D remains unclear. Trimming pared 2 bases from V and 1 base from J, leaving 13 bases between. Germline V gene data show CDR1 as KGHSH and CDR2 as LQKENI. The CDR3 spans 16 residues. The CDR3 spells CASSPKRADRTDTQYF. As DNA, the CDR3 is TGTGCCAGCTCACCAAAAAGGGCGGATCGCACAGATACGCAGTATTTT.

For this clone: One end of the junction varies from germline; a read error may be responsible. CDR3 DNA: TGTGCCAGCAGGGAAGACAGCGGCTACACCTTC. Protein sequence: CASREDSGYTF. The chain recombines TRBV6-1 with TRBJ1-2, with D maybe TRBD1 (5 bases). CDR1 MNHNS and CDR2 SASEGT come from the germline V gene. This CDR3 has 11 amino acids.

This clone was counted many times. V usage is TRBV30 and J usage is TRBJ1-5, with TRBD1 as a possible D gene (6 bases). The germline V gene has CDR1 GTSNPN and CDR2 SVGIG (reference sequence). The CDR3 totals 13 residues. V was trimmed by 1 base and J by 7 bases, leaving 11 bases between them. The CDR3 spells CAWSGSRGQPQHF. CDR3 DNA sequence: TGTGCCTGGAGTGGGTCCAGGGGCCAGCCCCAGCATTTT.

The J gene is TRBJ1-1, the V gene TRBV7-9; D remains unclear. CDR3 length equals 12 residues. The V gene's germline CDR1 is SEHNR and CDR2 FQNEAQ (reference sequence). V was cut by 1 base and J by 6 bases, with 6 bases left in between. The DNA of the CDR3 is TGTGCCAGCAGCTTAGAGGCCCCTGAAGCTTTCTTT. Its protein product is CASSLEAPEAFF. Based on the CDR3 plus reference TRBV7-9 and TRBJ1-1, the full variable domain is DTGVSQNPRHKITKRGQNVTFRCDPISEHNRLYWYRQTLGQGPEFLTYFQNEAQLEKSRLLSDRFSAERPKGSFSTLEIQRTEQGDSAMYLCASSLEAPEAFFGQGTRLTVV.

This chain's CDR3 is CSASSGTTWGNEQFF. The CDR3 DNA reads TGCAGTGCTAGCTCCGGGACTACTTGGGGAAATGAGCAGTTCTTC. The V call is TRBV20-1, the J call TRBJ2-1; 7 bases align to TRBD2. Germline CDR1 is DFQATT and CDR2 is SNEGSKA (reference sequence). CDR3 length: 15 amino acids. Trimming at V came to 3 bases and at J to 7 bases, leaving 12 bases not matched to a gene.

This clone was observed a handful of times. It is likely a read error, because the conserved phenylalanine at the end of the CDR3 is missing. The rearrangement joins TRBV6-6 to TRBJ1-6; D might be TRBD1 (6 bases). Germline V gene sequence: CDR1 MNHNY, CDR2 SVGAGI (reference sequence). The CDR3 totals 15 residues. Deletions cut 2 bases from V and 8 bases from J, with 13 bases between. As DNA, the CDR3 is TGTGCCAGCAGTTACGAAGGCAGGGGTGATTCACCCCTCCACTCT. This translates into CASSYEGRGDSPLHS.

The chain is built from TRBV15 and TRBJ2-7; D unresolved. Germline V gives CDR1 LNHNV, CDR2 YYDKDF (reference sequence). The CDR3 covers 14 residues. V lost 8 bases and J lost 3, with 17 bases in between. CDR3 loop: CATAKGRQLYEQYF. The CDR3 DNA reads TGTGCCACCGCGAAGGGCAGGCAACTCTACGAGCAGTACTTC.

In the case of this clone: One junction end disagrees with the germline gene, perhaps due to a read error. V usage is TRBV7-7 and J usage is TRBJ2-2; 7 positions match TRBD2. This CDR3 has 17 residues. Per germline, CDR1 SSHAT and CDR2 FNYEAQ (reference sequence). CDR3 sequence (DNA): TGTGCTAGCAGCTTAAATATCGGGAGGCCCGCCAGCGGGGAGCTGTTTTTT. Its protein is CASSLNIGRPASGELFF.

The chain joins TRBV7-3 to TRBJ2-1; 8 nucleotides match TRBD2. The length of the CDR3 is 13 residues. Trimming cost V 6 bases and J 7 bases; bases outside gene matches: 5. The germline CDR1 and CDR2 sequences are SGHTA and FQGTGA. The CDR3 loop reads CASRGAGENEQFF. Written as DNA, the CDR3 is TGTGCCAGCAGGGGAGCGGGAGAAAATGAGCAGTTCTTC.

This clone has a handful of counts. The V and J genes are TRBV6-1 and TRBJ2-7; no clear D. There are 14 residues in the CDR3. The V end was cut by 7 bases, the J end by 3 bases, with 16 bases between. Germline CDR1 reads MNHNS; CDR2 reads SASEGT. Here the CDR3 DNA reads TGTGCCAGCACGGCAGCCACTACTTACTACGAGCAGTACTTC. Residues: CASTAATTYYEQYF.

This clone has only a few counts. The chain is built from TRBV12-3 or TRBV12-4 and TRBJ2-3; 7 bases are shared with TRBD1. V lost 6 bases and J lost 5; bases outside the gene matches: 8. The CDR3 totals 14 residues. The DNA for the CDR3 is TGTGCCAGCAGCCTTACAGGGGACCTAGATACGCAGTATTTT. It yields the protein CASSLTGDLDTQYF.

The chain combines TRBV9 with TRBJ2-2, with TRBD2 as a possible D gene (5 bases). This CDR3 has 13 residues. V gave up 0 bases and J gave up 5 bases, with 5 bases separating them. In germline, CDR1 is SGDLS, CDR2 YYNGEE. DNA for the CDR3: TGTGCCAGCAGCGTAGCGGGGACCGGGGAGCTGTTTTTT. Amino acids: CASSVAGTGELFF. The whole variable domain, remainder taken from reference TRBV9 and TRBJ2-2, is DSGVTQTPKHLITATGQRVTLRCSPRSGDLSVYWYQQSLDQGLQFLIQYYNGEERAKGNILERFSAQQFPDLHSELNLSSLELGDSALYFCASSVAGTGELFFGEGSRLTVL.

As to this clone: Compared with germline, one end of the junction differs, possibly owing to a read error. The chain's CDR3 is CVSSLVSGANEKLFF. The CDR3 DNA reads TGTGTCAGCAGCCTCGTGTCCGGGGCTAATGAAAAACTGTTTTTT. The V gene is TRBV3-1, the J gene TRBJ1-4; D gene uncertain. The V gene's germline CDR1 is LGHDT and CDR2 YNNKEL (reference sequence). This CDR3 has 15 amino acids.

In its sample, this clone was seen once. The junction does not match germline at one end; this may be a read error. The rearrangement joins TRBV20-1 to TRBJ2-5; TRBD1 matches 8 bases. Germline-derived CDR1 and CDR2 are DFQATT and SNEGSKA (reference sequence). This CDR3 contains 16 residues. CDR3 loop: CSASPNPGGAAKTQYF. The DNA for the CDR3 is TGCAGTGCTAGTCCCAATCCAGGGGGCGCGGCGAAGACTCAGTACTTC.

This clone was observed a few times. The rearrangement joins TRBV12-3 or TRBV12-4 to TRBJ1-3; D unclear. V lost 5 bases and J 0 bases, leaving 11 bases between the germline ends. The CDR3 extends over 15 amino acids. The CDR3 here is CASSPAAVSGNTIYF. The CDR3 bases are TGTGCCAGCAGTCCCGCGGCGGTCTCTGGAAACACCATATATTTT.

The chain employs TRBV18 and TRBJ1-3, with a weak D call TRBD1 (5 bases). The V and J ends lost 2 bases and 1 base respectively, with 18 bases between them. Germline-derived CDR1 and CDR2 are KGHSH and LQKENI. This CDR3 region has 18 residues. CDR3 loop: CASSPGGAAGSSGNTIYF. The DNA for the CDR3 is TGTGCCAGCTCACCAGGAGGGGCCGCTGGGAGTTCTGGAAACACCATATATTTT.

This clone appeared many times. The chain is built from TRBV28 and TRBJ2-1; the D gene is possibly TRBD1 (6 bases). V was shortened by 9 bases and J by 4 bases, with 13 bases between the two germline ends. This CDR3 region has 13 residues. Per the germline V gene, CDR1 is MDHEN and CDR2 is SYDVKM. Written as DNA, the CDR3 is TGTGCCAGTTCGGCAGGGGATTACAATGAGCAGTTCTTC. This encodes CASSAGDYNEQFF.

This clone has just a few counts. An end of the junction does not agree with germline; a read error may underlie this. The chain links TRBV6-4 to TRBJ2-2; 7 bases agree with TRBD2. Germline CDR1 MRHNA, CDR2 SNTAGT. The CDR3 has 13 residues. CDR3 in amino acids: CASSSGNTGEPFF. In DNA, the CDR3 is TGTGCCAGCAGTAGCGGGAACACCGGGGAGCCGTTTTTT.